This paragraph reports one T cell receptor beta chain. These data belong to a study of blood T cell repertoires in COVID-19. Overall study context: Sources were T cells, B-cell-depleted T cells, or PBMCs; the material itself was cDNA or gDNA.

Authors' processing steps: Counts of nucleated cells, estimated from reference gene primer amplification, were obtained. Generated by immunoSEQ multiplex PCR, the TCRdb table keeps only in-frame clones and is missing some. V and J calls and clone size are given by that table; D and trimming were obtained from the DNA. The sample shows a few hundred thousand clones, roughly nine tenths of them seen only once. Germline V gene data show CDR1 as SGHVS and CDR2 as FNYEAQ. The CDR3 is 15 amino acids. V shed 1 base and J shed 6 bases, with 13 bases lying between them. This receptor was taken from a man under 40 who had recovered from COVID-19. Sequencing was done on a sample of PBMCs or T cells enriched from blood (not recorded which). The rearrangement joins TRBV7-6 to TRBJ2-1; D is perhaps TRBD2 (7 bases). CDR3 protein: CASSLVGGGPNEQFF. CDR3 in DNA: TGTGCCAGCAGCTTAGTAGGGGGAGGGCCCAATGAGCAGTTCTTC.